A single sample gave rise to the 9 T cell receptor beta chains below, sequenced in a study of T cell responses to AZD1222 COVID-19 vaccine. The method was immunoSEQ multiplex PCR; TCRdb's version includes in-frame clones alone and lacks a portion of them. The repertoire includes fewer than 150,000 clones, roughly 91% of them detected once, and 3.1% sits in the top ten. This sample comprised peripheral blood, obtained 28 days after the second AZD1222 dose. Receptors originate from an adult who received the AZD1222 COVID-19 vaccine.

V usage is TRBV7-8 and J usage is TRBJ1-2, with D maybe TRBD1 (6 bases). Germline assignment: CDR1 SGHVS and CDR2 FQNEAQ. The V and J ends lost 3 bases and 5 bases respectively, with 16 bases between them. The CDR3 extends over 15 amino acids. DNA for the CDR3: TGTGCCAGCAGCTTCACCCTAACAGGGTCATATGGCTACACCTTC. Its translation is CASSFTLTGSYGYTF. The variable domain in full, completed from reference TRBV7-8 and TRBJ1-2, reads GAGVSQSPRYKVAKRGQDVALRCDPISGHVSLFWYQQALGQGPEFLTYFQNEAQLDKSGLPSDRFFAERPEGSVSTLKIQRTQQEDSAVYLCASSFTLTGSYGYTFGSGTRLTVV.

The rearrangement uses TRBV19 and TRBJ2-3, with D perhaps being TRBD1 or TRBD2 (5 bases each). Trimming shortened V by 5 bases and J by 0 bases, and 15 bases separated the two germline ends. The CDR3 extends over 16 amino acids. Germline CDR1 and CDR2: LNHDA and SQIVND (reference sequence). The CDR3 loop is CASSRGAYTSTDTQYF. The CDR3 nucleotides read TGTGCCAGTAGTCGAGGGGCGTACACTAGCACAGATACGCAGTATTTT.

This sequence joins TRBV28 and TRBJ2-2, with a possible D match to TRBD2 (5 bases). The CDR3 extends over 12 amino acids. Germline V CDR1 and CDR2: MDHEN, SYDVKM. Trimming pared 10 bases from V and 3 bases from J, leaving 9 bases between. In DNA form, the CDR3 reads TGTGCCACGGGAATGGACACCGGGGAGCTGTTTTTT. Residues: CATGMDTGELFF.

V is TRBV3-1 (or the pseudogene TRBV3-2) and J is TRBJ1-2, with TRBD1 matching over 9 bases. The V and J ends lost 6 bases and 5 bases, in that order; junction bases with no gene match: 4. The CDR3 covers 13 residues. Germline V lookup: CDR1 LGHDT, CDR2 YNNKEL (reference sequence). The CDR3 sequence is CASRIQGAYGYTF. DNA for the CDR3: TGTGCCAGCAGGATACAGGGGGCATATGGCTACACCTTC.

The chain links TRBV5-5 to TRBJ1-3; 7 bases line up with TRBD1. CDR1 is SGHKS and CDR2 is YYEKEE in the germline V gene (reference sequence). The junction had 6 bases not matched to a gene; V was cut back by 0 bases and J by 3 bases. The CDR3 spans 16 residues. CDR3: CASSLADRAFGNTIYF. CDR3 sequence (DNA): TGTGCCAGCAGCTTGGCTGACAGGGCCTTTGGAAACACCATATATTTT.

The chain has TRBV7-2 and TRBJ2-3; 14 bases line up with TRBD2. J lost 1 base, V lost 2 bases, and 5 bases had no gene match. This CDR3 region has 18 residues. The germline gives CDR1 SGHTA, CDR2 FQGNSA. The CDR3 here is CASSLPGTSGGGTDTQYF. In DNA form, the CDR3 reads TGTGCCAGCAGCTTACCCGGGACTAGCGGGGGAGGCACAGATACGCAGTATTTT. Drawing the rest from reference TRBV7-2 and TRBJ2-3, the complete variable domain is GAGVSQSPSNKVTEKGKDVELRCDPISGHTALYWYRQSLGQGLEFLIYFQGNSAPDKSGLPSDRFSAERTGGSVSTLTIQRTQQEDSAVYLCASSLPGTSGGGTDTQYFGPGTRLTVL.

V and J are TRBV19 and TRBJ1-4; D perhaps matches TRBD1 (6 bases). Germline CDR1 LNHDA, CDR2 SQIVND (reference sequence). V lost 7 bases to trimming and J lost 6 bases, with 12 bases between them. This CDR3 is 13 amino acids long. The CDR3 DNA follows: TGTGCCAGTACCGACAGGTGGTATGAAAAACTGTTTTTT. Amino acids: CASTDRWYEKLFF.

The V call is TRBV5-1, the J call TRBJ2-4; D unclear. Trimming left V 2 bases short and J 4 bases short, with 7 bases between. CDR3 length equals 13 residues. Germline loops: CDR1 SGHRS, CDR2 YFSETQ. DNA of the CDR3: TGCGCCAGCAGCTTTCACAGAAAAAACATTCAGTACTTC. This translates into CASSFHRKNIQYF. Supplemented by reference TRBV5-1 and TRBJ2-4, the full variable domain reads KAGVTQTPRYLIKTRGQQVTLSCSPISGHRSVSWYQQTPGQGLQFLFEYFSETQRNKGNFPGRFSGRQFSNSRSEMNVSTLELGDSALYLCASSFHRKNIQYFGAGTRLSVL.

With regard to this clone: Germline is not matched at one junction end, which may reflect a read error. The chain combines TRBV7-7 with TRBJ2-7, with TRBD2 identical over 15 bases. Per germline, CDR1 SSHAT and CDR2 FNYEAQ (reference sequence). This CDR3 spans 16 amino acids. For the CDR3, the DNA is TGTGCTAGCAGCCCGGGACTAGCGGGGGGCGTCAGGGAGCAGTACTTC. It is translated as CASSPGLAGGVREQYF.